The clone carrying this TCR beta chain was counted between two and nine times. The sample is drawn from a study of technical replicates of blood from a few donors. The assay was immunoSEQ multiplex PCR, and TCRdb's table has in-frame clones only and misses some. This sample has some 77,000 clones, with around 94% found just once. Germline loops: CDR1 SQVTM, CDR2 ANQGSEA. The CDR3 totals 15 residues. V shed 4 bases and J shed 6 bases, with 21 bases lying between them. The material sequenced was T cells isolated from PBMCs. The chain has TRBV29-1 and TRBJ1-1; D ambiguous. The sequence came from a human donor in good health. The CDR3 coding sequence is TGCAGCGTTGCCCCCACACAAGAATGGTCCGCTGAAGCTTTCTTT. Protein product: CSVAPTQEWSAEAFF.